Listed here is a single TCR beta chain. Per the study methods: By means of reference gene primer amplification, nucleated cell counts were estimated. Assay: immunoSEQ multiplex PCR; the TCRdb copy retains only in-frame clones and omits some. From that table come the V and J calls and clone size; the DNA was used to work out D and trimming. This repertoire shows about 300,000 clones, over 75% found once; its top ten account for approximately 12%. The sample is drawn from a study of blood T cell repertoires in COVID-19. About the research overall: The United States, Italy and Spain provided the acute and convalescent COVID-19 samples. The cDNA or gDNA used as material had been derived from T cells, B-cell-depleted T cells, or PBMCs.

V lost 4 bases to trimming and J lost 1 base, with 22 bases between them. CDR1 is SGHTA, CDR2 FQGNSA, per germline. The CDR3 sequence is 18 residues long. Sequencing used peripheral blood. The TCR comes from a human donor in a cohort sampled during active COVID-19. The chain couples TRBV7-2 to TRBJ1-1, with D maybe TRBD1 (6 bases). The CDR3 region is CASSSSRLNRVGNTEAFF. The CDR3 bases are TGTGCCAGCAGCTCCTCACGGCTCAACAGGGTGGGGAACACTGAAGCTTTCTTT.